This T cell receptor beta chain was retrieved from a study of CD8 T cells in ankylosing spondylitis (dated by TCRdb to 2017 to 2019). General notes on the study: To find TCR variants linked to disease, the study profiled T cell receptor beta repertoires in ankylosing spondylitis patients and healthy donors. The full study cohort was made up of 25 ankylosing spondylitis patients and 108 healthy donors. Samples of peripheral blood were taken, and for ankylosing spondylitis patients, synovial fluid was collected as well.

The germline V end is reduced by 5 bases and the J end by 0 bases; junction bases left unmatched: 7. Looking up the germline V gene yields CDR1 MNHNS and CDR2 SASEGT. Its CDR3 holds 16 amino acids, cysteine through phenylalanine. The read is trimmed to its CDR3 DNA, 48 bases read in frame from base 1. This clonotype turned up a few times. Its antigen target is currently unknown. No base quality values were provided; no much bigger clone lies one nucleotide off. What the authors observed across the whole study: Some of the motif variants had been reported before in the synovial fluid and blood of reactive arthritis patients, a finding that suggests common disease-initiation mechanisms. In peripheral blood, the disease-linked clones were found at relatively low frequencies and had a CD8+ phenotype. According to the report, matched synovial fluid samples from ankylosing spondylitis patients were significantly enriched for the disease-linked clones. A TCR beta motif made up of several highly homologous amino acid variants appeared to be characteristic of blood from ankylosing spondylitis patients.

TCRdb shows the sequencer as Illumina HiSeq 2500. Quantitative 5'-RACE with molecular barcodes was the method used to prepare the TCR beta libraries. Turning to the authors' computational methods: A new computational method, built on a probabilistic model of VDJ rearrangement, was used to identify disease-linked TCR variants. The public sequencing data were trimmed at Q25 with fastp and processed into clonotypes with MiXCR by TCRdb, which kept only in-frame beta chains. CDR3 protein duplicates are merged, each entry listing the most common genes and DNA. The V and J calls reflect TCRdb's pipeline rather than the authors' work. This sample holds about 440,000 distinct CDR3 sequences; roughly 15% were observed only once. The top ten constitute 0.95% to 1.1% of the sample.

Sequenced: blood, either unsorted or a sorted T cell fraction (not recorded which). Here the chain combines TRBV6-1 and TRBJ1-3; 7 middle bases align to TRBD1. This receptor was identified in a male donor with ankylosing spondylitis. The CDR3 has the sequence CASSRTGYSSGNTIYF. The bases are TGTGCCAGCAGTCGGACAGGATACAGCTCTGGAAACACCATATATTTT.